This entry lists 25 T cell receptor beta chains sequenced from one sample in a study of T cell repertoires in cytomegalovirus infection. Antigens of these TCRs are unknown. One entry per CDR3 protein, called by TCRdb with MiXCR from the reads. The table includes a few hundred thousand distinct CDR3 sequences, about 40% detected once. The sample here was cultured PBMCs, taken from culture after CMV antigen stimulation. The receptors were gathered from a human donor in good health (CMV status not recorded). Some clones in this sample may be carry-over from other donors' samples.

This clonotype was seen a single time. The chain is built from TRBV5-4 and TRBJ1-4; tentative D call: TRBD1 (5 bases). The CDR3 spans 13 residues. Germline-derived CDR1 and CDR2 are SGHNT and YYREEE (reference sequence). Trimming removed 4 bases from V and 6 bases from J, with 10 bases in between. In DNA, the CDR3 is TGTGCCAGCAGCGTCGGGACTGATGAAAAACTGTTTTTT. Translating gives CASSVGTDEKLFF. Drawing the rest from reference TRBV5-4 and TRBJ1-4, the complete variable domain is ETGVTQSPTHLIKTRGQQVTLRCSSQSGHNTVSWYQQALGQGPQFIFQYYREEENGRGNFPPRFSGLQFPNYSSELNVNALELDDSALYLCASSVGTDEKLFFGSGTQLSVL.

This clonotype was recorded only once. J is TRBJ1-2 and V is TRBV7-9, with TRBD1 matching over 9 bases. V shed 3 bases, J shed 7 bases, and the junction held 9 bases outside the gene matches. The CDR3 runs 15 residues. Germline V CDR1 and CDR2: SEHNR, FQNEAQ (reference sequence). CDR3 sequence (DNA): TGTGCCAGCAGCTTCGGGGACAGGGAACTGGGTGGCTACACCTTC. Translation: CASSFGDRELGGYTF.

In its sample, this clonotype was seen many times. The J gene is TRBJ2-1, the V gene TRBV27; a possible D gene is TRBD2 (5 bases). Trimming shortened V by 8 bases and J by 7 bases, and 18 bases separated the two germline ends. The germline V gene has CDR1 MNHEY and CDR2 SMNVEV (reference sequence). There are 14 residues in the CDR3. The CDR3 bases are TGTGCCAGCTACAGTGGCGGGCTATTGAATGAGCAGTTCTTC. Protein: CASYSGGLLNEQFF.

The chain links TRBV20-1 to TRBJ2-7; D possibly corresponds to TRBD1 (6 bases). The germline CDR1 and CDR2 sequences are DFQATT and SNEGSKA (reference sequence). The CDR3 loop spans 17 amino acids. V dropped 2 bases and J dropped 4 bases, with 24 bases sitting between them. The CDR3 nucleotides are TGCAGTGCTAGACCCCTGAGGGGGACCTCTGGAGTGTACGAGCAGTACTTC. Its protein is CSARPLRGTSGVYEQYF.

This clonotype was seen more than once but under ten times. V gene TRBV11-2 combines with J gene TRBJ2-1, with unresolved D. The germline V gene encodes CDR1 SGHAT and CDR2 FQNNGV. Trimming shortened V by 6 bases and J by 10 bases, and 28 bases separated the two germline ends. CDR3 length: 17 residues. The CDR3 DNA reads as TGTGCCAGCAGACACCCCCGGTTAGACTCCCCTACCGCGGAGCAGTTCTTC. Translated: CASRHPRLDSPTAEQFF. Looking up the rest from reference TRBV11-2 and TRBJ2-1 gives the full variable domain: EAGVAQSPRYKIIEKRQSVAFWCNPISGHATLYWYQQILGQGPKLLIQFQNNGVVDDSQLPKDRFSAERLKGVDSTLKIQPAKLEDSAVYLCASRHPRLDSPTAEQFFGPGTRLTVL.

This rearrangement joins TRBV6-1 to TRBJ2-3; the D call may be TRBD1 or TRBD2 (6 bases each). The CDR3 contains 15 residues. V was pared by 8 bases and J by 4 bases, with 19 bases between. Germline V lookup: CDR1 MNHNS, CDR2 SASEGT. Here the CDR3 reads CASGGIGGPADTQYF. For the CDR3, the DNA is TGTGCCAGCGGGGGGATTGGGGGGCCGGCAGATACGCAGTATTTT.

This clonotype came up many times. CDR3 bases: TGTGCCAGCAGCTCAACTAGCGGGGGGCCATTGGAGCAGTACTTC. Translated: CASSSTSGGPLEQYF. The gene calls are TRBV7-2 and TRBJ2-7; 12 positions agree with TRBD2. Germline V lookup: CDR1 SGHTA, CDR2 FQGNSA. The CDR3 covers 15 residues. V trimming: 4 bases; J trimming: 7 bases; junction bases outside the gene matches: 8. Variable domain in full (rest from reference TRBV7-2 and TRBJ2-7): GAGVSQSPSNKVTEKGKDVELRCDPISGHTALYWYRQSLGQGLEFLIYFQGNSAPDKSGLPSDRFSAERTGGSVSTLTIQRTQQEDSAVYLCASSSTSGGPLEQYFGPGTRLTVT.

This clonotype was detected only a few times. The chain has TRBV6-6 and TRBJ2-7, with a weak D call TRBD2 (5 bases). The germline gives CDR1 MNHNY, CDR2 SVGAGI (reference sequence). Deletions cut 7 bases from V and 3 bases from J, with 19 bases between. The CDR3 is made up of 15 amino acids. This CDR3 reads CASTPRGRSVYEQYF. The CDR3 nucleotides are TGTGCCAGCACCCCCAGAGGGCGGTCGGTCTACGAGCAGTACTTC.

This clonotype was seen a few times. V gene TRBV7-2 combines with J gene TRBJ1-5; D is possibly TRBD1 (6 bases). The V gene lost 4 bases and the J gene lost 0 bases, with 10 bases spanning the gap. The CDR3 extends over 15 amino acids. CDR1 and CDR2 from the germline V gene are SGHTA and FQGNSA. The CDR3 DNA follows: TGTGCCAGCAGCTCCTGGACAGCTAGCAATCAGCCCCAGCATTTT. This encodes CASSSWTASNQPQHF.

This clonotype occurred once. The chain links TRBV10-3 to TRBJ1-1; 10 bases align to TRBD1. Trimming took 2 bases from V and 9 from J; bases not matched to a gene: 9. The CDR3 is made up of 15 amino acids. CDR1 and CDR2 from the germline V gene are ENHRY and SYGVKD. The CDR3 nucleotides read TGTGCCATCAGTGAGGCCCTTGGGACAGGGGCGAAAGCTTTCTTT. Amino acid sequence: CAISEALGTGAKAFF.

This clonotype was picked up many times. The rearrangement joins TRBV7-2 to TRBJ2-1, with D uncertain. Trimming removed 9 bases at V and 15 bases at J, with 12 bases between. Germline V CDR1 and CDR2: SGHTA, FQGNSA. The CDR3 has 9 amino acids. CDR3 loop: CASGPYWFF. CDR3 coding DNA: TGTGCCAGTGGCCCCTATTGGTTCTTC.

This clonotype has a single count. This rearrangement joins TRBV3-1 to TRBJ1-6, with a weak D call TRBD1 (5 bases). CDR1 is LGHDT and CDR2 is YNNKEL in the germline V gene (reference sequence). Trimming shortened V by 0 bases and J by 10 bases, and 13 bases separated the two germline ends. There are 15 residues in the CDR3. The CDR3 reads CASSQEISGNSPLHF. DNA of the CDR3: TGTGCCAGCAGCCAAGAAATTTCAGGGAACTCACCCCTCCACTTT. Supplemented by reference TRBV3-1 and TRBJ1-6, the full variable domain reads DTAVSQTPKYLVTQMGNDKSIKCEQNLGHDTMYWYKQDSKKFLKIMFSYNNKELIINETVPNRFSPKSPDKAHLNLHINSLELGDSAVYFCASSQEISGNSPLHFGNGTRLTVT.

The chain is built from TRBV6-6 and TRBJ2-1; D is tentatively TRBD1 or TRBD2 (5 bases each). Deletions cut 6 bases from V and 2 bases from J, with 11 bases between. Germline loops: CDR1 MNHNY, CDR2 SVGAGI (reference sequence). This CDR3 comprises 14 residues. The CDR3 DNA reads TGTGCCAGCAGGCTAGAGGGGACCTACAATGAGCAGTTCTTC. Its protein product is CASRLEGTYNEQFF.

The gene calls are TRBV11-2 and TRBJ2-1, with 7 bases lining up with TRBD2. J was trimmed by 2 bases and V by 5 bases; bases with no gene match: 6. The CDR3 loop spans 15 amino acids. CDR1 is SGHAT, CDR2 FQNNGV, per germline. CDR3 region: CASSPSGNAYNEQFF. For the CDR3, the DNA is TGTGCCAGCAGCCCCAGCGGGAACGCCTACAATGAGCAGTTCTTC.

This clonotype appeared a few times. The rearrangement uses TRBV4-1 and TRBJ1-4; the D gene is possibly TRBD1 (5 bases). V lost 4 bases and J 7 bases, leaving 19 bases between the germline ends. In germline, CDR1 is MGHRA, CDR2 YSYEKL. This CDR3 is 16 amino acids long. The CDR3 DNA reads TGCGCCAGCAGCCGCGACCCGAGGGAGAGGGGTGAAAAACTGTTTTTT. It encodes CASSRDPRERGEKLFF.

The chain employs TRBV6-2 or TRBV6-3 and TRBJ2-1, with 13 bases lining up with TRBD2. Germline lookup yields CDR1 MNHEY and CDR2 SVGEGT. There are 20 residues in the CDR3. The V gene end was trimmed by 2 bases and the J gene end by 2 bases; junction bases not matched to a gene: 12. CDR3 coding DNA: TGTGCCAGCAGTTACCCCGTCCCGGGACTAGCGGGAACCACCTACAATGAGCAGTTCTTC. It translates to CASSYPVPGLAGTTYNEQFF.

The CDR3 spells CSARGSGSSSYEQYF. CDR3 in DNA: TGCAGTGCTAGAGGTAGCGGGAGCAGCTCCTACGAGCAGTACTTC. The chain is built from TRBV20-1 and TRBJ2-7; TRBD2 aligns across 9 bases. Germline V gene sequence: CDR1 DFQATT, CDR2 SNEGSKA (reference sequence). This CDR3 spans 15 amino acids. With V trimmed by 1 base and J by 0 bases, 4 bases remained unmatched.

This chain links TRBV7-9 with TRBJ2-3; D gene uncertain. The germline V gene has CDR1 SEHNR and CDR2 FQNEAQ (reference sequence). The CDR3 is made up of 19 amino acids. V was trimmed by 5 bases and J by 0 bases, leaving 24 bases between them. This CDR3 is CASSPVSVLEGSSTDTQYF. Written as DNA, the CDR3 is TGTGCCAGCAGCCCAGTGTCCGTGCTTGAAGGATCAAGCACAGATACGCAGTATTTT. Using reference TRBV7-9 and TRBJ2-3 for the parts outside the CDR3, the full variable domain is DTGVSQNPRHKITKRGQNVTFRCDPISEHNRLYWYRQTLGQGPEFLTYFQNEAQLEKSRLLSDRFSAERPKGSFSTLEIQRTEQGDSAMYLCASSPVSVLEGSSTDTQYFGPGTRLTVL.

The V and J genes are TRBV7-9 and TRBJ2-1; 8 bases map to TRBD2. The J segment lost 0 bases and the V segment lost 4 bases, leaving 8 bases of the junction unmatched. In germline, CDR1 is SEHNR, CDR2 FQNEAQ (reference sequence). This CDR3 is built from 17 residues. CDR3 DNA sequence: TGTGCCAGCAGCTACACCTTAGCGGGGAGCTCCTACAATGAGCAGTTCTTC. This gives the protein CASSYTLAGSSYNEQFF.

In its sample, this clonotype was seen a few times. The chain recombines TRBV7-9 with TRBJ2-2; 9 bases fit TRBD1. Trimming took 3 bases from V and 6 from J; bases not matched to a gene: 8. This CDR3 is built from 16 residues. From germline, CDR1 is SEHNR and CDR2 FQNEAQ (reference sequence). The CDR3 protein is CASSFTGTGFPGELFF. CDR3 bases: TGTGCCAGCAGCTTCACCGGGACAGGGTTCCCCGGGGAGCTGTTTTTT.

The genes are TRBV27 and TRBJ2-3; perhaps TRBD1 as D (6 bases). CDR3 length: 15 amino acids. V was cut by 7 bases and J by 2 bases, with 16 bases left in between. Germline V gene data show CDR1 as MNHEY and CDR2 as SMNVEV (reference sequence). The chain's CDR3 is CASNQGPGYTDTQYF. CDR3 DNA sequence: TGTGCCAGCAATCAGGGGCCGGGTTACACAGATACGCAGTATTTT.

V gene TRBV12-3 or TRBV12-4 combines with J gene TRBJ2-3; D not certain. The V end lost 8 bases, the J end lost 0 bases, and 9 bases lay between the germline ends. This CDR3 spans 13 amino acids. CDR3 residues: CASATVSTDTQYF. The CDR3 DNA sequence: TGTGCCAGCGCCACAGTGAGCACAGATACGCAGTATTTT.

CDR3 residues: CASSPRQGSDTEAFF. CDR3 nucleotide sequence: TGTGCCAGCAGTCCTCGACAGGGTTCGGACACTGAAGCTTTCTTT. This sequence joins TRBV6-6 and TRBJ1-1; 7 bases map to TRBD1. The CDR3 is 15 residues long. The junction had 9 bases not matched to a gene; V was cut back by 5 bases and J by 3 bases. From germline, CDR1 is MNHNY and CDR2 SVGAGI (reference sequence).

This clonotype was seen repeatedly, ten times or more. The chain uses TRBV7-2 and TRBJ1-3; D call uncertain. Between the trimmed V and J ends, which lost 4 bases and 0 bases, there was a span of 4 bases. Per the germline V gene, CDR1 is SGHTA and CDR2 is FQGNSA. This CDR3 comprises 13 residues. CDR3 residues: CASSSSSGNTIYF. CDR3 DNA sequence: TGTGCCAGCAGCTCCTCCTCTGGAAACACCATATATTTT.

This clonotype has just a few counts. V and J are TRBV5-5 and TRBJ2-7, with D perhaps assigned TRBD1 or TRBD2 (5 bases each). The ends were cut back, 0 bases at V and 4 bases at J, with 11 bases in the middle. The CDR3 is 14 residues long. Germline CDR1 is SGHKS and CDR2 is YYEKEE (reference sequence). CDR3: CASSLEGWGYEQYF. In DNA, the CDR3 is TGTGCCAGCAGCTTGGAAGGATGGGGGTACGAGCAGTACTTC.